This T cell receptor beta chain derives from a study of blood T cell repertoires in COVID-19. Study information: PBMCs, B-cell-depleted T cells, or T cells provided the cDNA or gDNA that made up the material.

How the authors handled the data: Reference gene primer amplification yielded estimated nucleated cell counts. The table came from immunoSEQ multiplex PCR; TCRdb's copy has only in-frame clones and leaves some out. V, J and clone size are taken as reported in that table, and D and trimming were inferred from the DNA itself. The repertoire holds 200,000 to 250,000 clones, with roughly 83% as singletons. The CDR3 is 13 residues long. The germline V and J ends were trimmed by 6 bases and 7 bases, with 16 bases remaining between them. Germline V lookup: CDR1 MDHEN, CDR2 SYDVKM. The sequenced sample was peripheral blood. This chain links TRBV28 with TRBJ2-7; D perhaps matches TRBD1 (6 bases). The source is a man older than 75 with acute or convalescent COVID-19. The chain's CDR3 is CASRSLGGEEQYF. As DNA, the CDR3 is TGTGCCAGCAGGTCCTTAGGGGGAGAAGAGCAGTACTTC.